This section outlines one T cell receptor beta chain sequence together with its context. As yet, its antigen is unknown. The data were taken from a study of T cell responses to AZD1222 COVID-19 vaccine. Study results and caveats: Donors were mostly white British, more females; clonal diversity possibly underestimated. Spike-wide vaccine-associated CD4 TCRs dominated at 160-218 and 743-854. Recipients of two AZD1222 doses showed rising Spike-specific TCR breadth and depth.

This table comes from immunoSEQ multiplex PCR, and its TCRdb copy is limited to in-frame clones, with some not included. The profile shows some 200,000 clones, around nine tenths of them singletons. The CDR3 runs to 17 residues. The chain uses TRBV21-1 and TRBJ2-4; the table assigns TRBD2, which was not confirmed against the DNA. TRBV21-1 is given as a pseudogene. The sequence came from an adult who received the MenACWY meningococcal vaccine as a control. Sample: peripheral blood, taken 28 days after the second dose of the MenACWY control vaccine. CDR3 in amino acids: CASSKGRARVAKNIQYF. CDR3 in DNA: TGTGCCAGCAGCAAAGGTCGGGCGAGGGTAGCCAAAAACATTCAGTACTTC.